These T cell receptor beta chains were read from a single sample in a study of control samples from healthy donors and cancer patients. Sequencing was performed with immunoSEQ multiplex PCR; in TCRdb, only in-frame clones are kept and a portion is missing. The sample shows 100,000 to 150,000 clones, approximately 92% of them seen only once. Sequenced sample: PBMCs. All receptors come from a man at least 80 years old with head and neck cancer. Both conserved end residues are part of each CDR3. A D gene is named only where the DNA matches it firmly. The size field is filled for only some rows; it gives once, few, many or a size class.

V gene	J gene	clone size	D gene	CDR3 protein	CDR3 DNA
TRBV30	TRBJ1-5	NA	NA	CAWGEDTNQPQHF	TGTGCCTGGGGTGAGGACACAAATCAGCCCCAGCATTTT
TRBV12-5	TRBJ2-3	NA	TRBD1	CASAPPGTVTDTQYF	TGTGCTAGTGCCCCCCCCGGGACAGTCACAGATACGCAGTATTTT
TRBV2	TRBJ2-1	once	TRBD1	CASSSGAGGIEQFF	TGTGCCAGCAGTTCCGGTGCAGGGGGTATTGAGCAGTTCTTC
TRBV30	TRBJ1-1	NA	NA	CAWSPGLPLNTEAFF	TGTGCCTGGAGTCCGGGACTCCCACTGAACACTGAAGCTTTCTTT
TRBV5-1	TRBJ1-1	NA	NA	CASSLGWQANTEAFF	TGCGCCAGCAGCTTAGGGTGGCAGGCAAACACTGAAGCTTTCTTT
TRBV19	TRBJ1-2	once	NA	CASSQRLNYGYTF	TGTGCCAGTTCACAACGGTTAAACTATGGCTACACCTTC
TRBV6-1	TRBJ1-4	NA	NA	CASSDRKNEKLFF	TGTGCCAGCAGTGACCGAAAGAATGAAAAACTGTTTTTT
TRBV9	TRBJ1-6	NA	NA	CASSVGTAESPLHF	TGTGCCAGCAGCGTAGGGACCGCCGAGTCACCCCTCCACTTT
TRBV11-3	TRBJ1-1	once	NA	CASSLDTPPGIDTEAFF	TGTGCCAGCAGCTTAGATACCCCCCCCGGGATCGACACTGAAGCTTTCTTT
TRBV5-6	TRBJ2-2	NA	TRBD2	CASSQSGRRTGELFF	TGTGCCAGCAGCCAGAGCGGGAGGCGCACCGGGGAGCTGTTTTTT
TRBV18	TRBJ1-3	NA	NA	CASSQGSGNTIYF	TGTGCCAGCTCACAGGGGTCTGGAAACACCATATATTTT
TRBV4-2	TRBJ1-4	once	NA	CASSQVTATNEKLFF	TGTGCCAGCAGCCAAGTTACAGCAACTAATGAAAAACTGTTTTTT
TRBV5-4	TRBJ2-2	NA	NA	CASRTAGELFF	TGTGCCAGCAGAACCGCCGGGGAGCTGTTTTTT
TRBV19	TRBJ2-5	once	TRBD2	CASSIRGAGGPVETQYF	TGTGCCAGTAGTATCAGAGGGGCGGGGGGGCCCGTAGAGACCCAGTACTTC
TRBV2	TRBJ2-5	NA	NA	CAPQGGRQETQYF	TGTGCCCCCCAAGGGGGGCGGCAAGAGACCCAGTACTTC
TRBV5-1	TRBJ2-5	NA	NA	CASSLEGGPQETQYF	TGCGCCAGCAGCTTGGAGGGGGGGCCTCAAGAGACCCAGTACTTC
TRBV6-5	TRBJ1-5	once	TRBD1	CASSRGQGNNQPQHF	TGTGCCAGCAGCCGTGGACAGGGCAACAATCAGCCCCAGCATTTT
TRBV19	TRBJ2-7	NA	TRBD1	CASRRQGFHEQYF	TGTGCCAGTAGGCGACAGGGTTTCCACGAGCAGTACTTC
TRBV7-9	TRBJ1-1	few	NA	CASSSTRVKAFF	TGTGCCAGCAGCTCAACCAGGGTGAAAGCTTTCTTT
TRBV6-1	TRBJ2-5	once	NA	CASSDRFETQYF	TGTGCCAGCAGTGACAGGTTTGAGACCCAGTACTTC
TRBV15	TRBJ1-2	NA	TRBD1	CATSNRDRALGYTF	TGTGCCACCAGCAACCGGGACAGGGCCCTTGGCTACACCTTC
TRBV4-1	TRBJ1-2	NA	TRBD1	CASSQGDRGPFGYTF	TGCGCCAGCAGCCAAGGGGACAGGGGGCCATTTGGCTACACCTTC
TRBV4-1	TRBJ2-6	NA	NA	CASSQGGRSGANVLTF	TGCGCCAGCAGCCAGGGCGGACGATCTGGGGCCAACGTCCTGACTTTC
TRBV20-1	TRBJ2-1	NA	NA	CSARLLNEQFF	TGCAGTGCTAGACTGCTCAATGAGCAGTTCTTC
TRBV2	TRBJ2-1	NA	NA	CASSPLSYNEQFF	TGTGCCAGCTCCCCCCTATCCTACAATGAGCAGTTCTTC
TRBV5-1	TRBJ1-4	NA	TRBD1	CASSLAGGNEKLFF	TGCGCCAGCAGCTTGGCAGGGGGCAATGAAAAACTGTTTTTT
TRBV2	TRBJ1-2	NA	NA	CASRGGYTF	TGTGCCAGCAGAGGCGGCTACACCTTC
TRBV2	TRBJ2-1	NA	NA	CASSGDSLTEQFF	TGTGCCAGCAGTGGCGACAGCCTCACTGAGCAGTTCTTC
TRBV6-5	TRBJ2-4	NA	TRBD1	CASRTGQGAKNIQYF	TGTGCCAGCAGGACGGGACAGGGGGCCAAAAACATTCAGTACTTC
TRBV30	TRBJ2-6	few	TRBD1	CACGQAASGANVLTF	TGTGCCTGTGGACAGGCCGCGTCTGGGGCCAACGTCCTGACTTTC
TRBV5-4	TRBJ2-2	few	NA	CASSLPPVPPGELFF	TGTGCCAGCAGCTTGCCCCCGGTACCCCCAGGGGAGCTGTTTTTT
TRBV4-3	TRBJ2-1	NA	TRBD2	CASSQDKGTGRYYNEQFF	TGCGCCAGCAGCCAAGATAAAGGGACCGGGAGGTACTACAATGAGCAGTTCTTC
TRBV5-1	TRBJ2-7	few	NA	CASSLKGLGEQYF	TGCGCCAGCAGCTTAAAGGGTTTGGGCGAGCAGTACTTC
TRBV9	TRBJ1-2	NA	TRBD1	CASSSLTGSYGYTF	TGTGCCAGCAGCTCGCTGACAGGGAGTTATGGCTACACCTTC
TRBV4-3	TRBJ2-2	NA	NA	CASSQDRVGELFF	TGCGCCAGCAGCCAAGATCGGGTAGGGGAGCTGTTTTTT
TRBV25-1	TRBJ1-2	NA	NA	CASSPSVGGLFNYGYTF	TGTGCCAGCAGTCCTTCAGTGGGTGGGCTTTTTAACTATGGCTACACCTTC
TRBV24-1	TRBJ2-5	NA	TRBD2	CATSEGSGGRGETQYF	TGTGCCACCAGTGAAGGTAGCGGGGGCCGGGGGGAGACCCAGTACTTC
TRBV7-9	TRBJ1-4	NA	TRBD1	CASSPGQATNEKLFF	TGTGCCAGCAGCCCGGGACAGGCAACTAATGAAAAACTGTTTTTT
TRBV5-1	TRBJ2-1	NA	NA	CASSLVPRYNEQFF	TGCGCCAGCAGCTTGGTGCCCCGGTACAATGAGCAGTTCTTC
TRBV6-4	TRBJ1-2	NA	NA	CASSDSGGIIGYTF	TGTGCCAGCAGTGACTCAGGAGGGATCATCGGCTACACCTTC
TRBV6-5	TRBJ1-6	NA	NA	CASSYFVPNSPLHF	TGTGCCAGCAGTTATTTCGTCCCTAATTCACCCCTCCACTTT
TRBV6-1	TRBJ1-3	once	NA	CASSELLGGNTIYF	TGTGCCAGCAGTGAATTACTCGGAGGAAACACCATATATTTT
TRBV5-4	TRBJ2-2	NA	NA	CASSLAEAHTGELFF	TGTGCCAGCAGCTTGGCGGAGGCCCACACCGGGGAGCTGTTTTTT
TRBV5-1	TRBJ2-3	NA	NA	CASSMDGRGDTQYF	TGCGCCAGCAGCATGGACGGCCGGGGAGATACGCAGTATTTT
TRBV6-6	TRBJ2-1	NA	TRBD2	CASSFTSGVHNEQFF	TGTGCCAGCAGTTTCACTAGCGGGGTGCACAATGAGCAGTTCTTC
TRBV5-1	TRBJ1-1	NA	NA	CASSPQGYTEAFF	TGCGCCAGCAGCCCTCAGGGTTACACTGAAGCTTTCTTT
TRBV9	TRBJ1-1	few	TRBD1	CASSEGQGGEAFF	TGTGCCAGCAGCGAGGGACAGGGGGGAGAAGCTTTCTTT
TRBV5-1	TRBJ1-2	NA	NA	CASSWLGDSLYGYTF	TGCGCCAGCAGCTGGCTAGGTGACAGCCTCTATGGCTACACCTTC
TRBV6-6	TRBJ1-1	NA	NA	CASANQENTEAFF	TGTGCCAGCGCGAATCAGGAGAACACTGAAGCTTTCTTT
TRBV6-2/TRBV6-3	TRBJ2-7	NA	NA	CASSYLPEGPRNEQYF	TGTGCCAGCAGTTACTTACCCGAGGGACCGAGGAACGAGCAGTACTTC
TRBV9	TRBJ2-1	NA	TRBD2	CASSKAGGGYNEQFF	TGTGCCAGCAGTAAAGCGGGAGGGGGGTACAATGAGCAGTTCTTC
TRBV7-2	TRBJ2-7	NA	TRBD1	CASSLAGTGIHEQYF	TGTGCCAGCAGCTTAGCCGGGACAGGGATCCACGAGCAGTACTTC
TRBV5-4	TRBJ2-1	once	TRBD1	CASSEGGATYNEQFF	TGTGCCAGCAGCGAAGGGGGCGCAACCTACAATGAGCAGTTCTTC
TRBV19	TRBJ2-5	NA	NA	CASSLMGEQETQYF	TGTGCCAGTAGCCTCATGGGGGAGCAAGAGACCCAGTACTTC
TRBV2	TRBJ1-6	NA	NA	CASTGVASEYNSPLHF	TGTGCCAGCACCGGGGTCGCCTCGGAGTATAATTCACCCCTCCACTTT